This is a list of T cell receptor beta chains from one sample in a study of T-cell memory formation after mild COVID-19. One entry per CDR3 protein, called by TCRdb with MiXCR from the 5' RACE reads. Of almost 550,000 distinct CDR3 sequences listed, roughly 22% are singletons. The source material was PBMCs or a T cell subset sorted from them (not recorded which). These receptors originate from an adult woman who had mild COVID-19 (a few samples of this study predate the infection). Cell type and time point are not known. Both conserved end residues are part of each CDR3. A D gene is named only where the DNA matches it firmly. Not every row has a clone size; where given, it reads once, few, many or a size class.

cdr3_aa | cdr3_nt | d_call | clone_size | j_call | v_call
CASSRQTNQPQHF | TGTGCCAGCAGCCGACAGACCAATCAGCCCCAGCATTTT | NA | NA | TRBJ1-5 | TRBV28
CASSEENRMNTEAFF | TGTGCCAGCAGTGAAGAAAACAGGATGAACACTGAAGCTTTCTTT | NA | NA | TRBJ1-1 | TRBV2
CASSLAKGTEAFF | TGCGCCAGCAGCTTGGCCAAGGGCACTGAAGCTTTCTTT | NA | few | TRBJ1-1 | TRBV5-1
CASSLVSGKNEQYF | TGCGCCAGCAGCTTGGTTAGCGGTAAGAACGAGCAGTACTTC | NA | few | TRBJ2-7 | TRBV5-1
CASRGGYNSPLHF | TGTGCCAGCAGAGGGGGGTATAATTCACCCCTCCACTTT | NA | NA | TRBJ1-6 | TRBV12-3/TRBV12-4
CATSDRFGGDTQYF | TGTGCCACCTCGGACAGATTTGGTGGAGATACGCAGTATTTT | NA | NA | TRBJ2-3 | TRBV2
CASSGGIAGGNEQFF | TGCGCCAGCAGCGGCGGGATAGCGGGGGGCAATGAGCAGTTCTTC | TRBD2 | NA | TRBJ2-1 | TRBV5-1
CASSPRTASYEQYF | TGTGCCAGCAGCCCTCGGACAGCCTCCTACGAGCAGTACTTC | NA | many | TRBJ2-7 | TRBV3-1
CASSLYDYGPGELFF | TGTGCCAGCAGCTTGTACGACTACGGCCCCGGGGAGCTGTTTTTT | NA | few | TRBJ2-2 | TRBV7-9
CASSHAYSSYNEQFF | TGTGCTAGCAGCCACGCGTACAGCTCCTACAATGAGCAGTTCTTC | NA | many | TRBJ2-1 | TRBV7-7
CATSDRLAGDADTQYF | TGTGCCACCAGTGATCGACTAGCGGGAGACGCAGATACGCAGTATTTT | TRBD2 | NA | TRBJ2-3 | TRBV24-1
CASSNPDRGGYGYTF | TGTGCCAGCAGTAACCCGGACAGGGGTGGCTATGGCTACACCTTC | TRBD1 | few | TRBJ1-2 | TRBV12-3/TRBV12-4
CASSLDWGLAGVISYEQYF | TGTGCCAGCAGCTTAGATTGGGGTCTAGCGGGCGTGATCTCCTACGAGCAGTACTTC | TRBD2 | few | TRBJ2-7 | TRBV11-2
CASSADRLNTEAFF | TGTGCCAGCAGTGCCGACAGGTTGAACACTGAAGCTTTCTTT | NA | NA | TRBJ1-1 | TRBV6-1
CASSRTTRGGTDTQYF | TGTGCCAGCAGCCGTACCACACGTGGTGGCACAGATACGCAGTATTTT | NA | NA | TRBJ2-3 | TRBV11-2
CASSYQSRGLADYEQYF | TGTGCCAGCAGCTACCAATCTCGCGGACTAGCGGACTACGAGCAGTACTTC | TRBD2 | NA | TRBJ2-7 | TRBV7-9
CASSVPGQGNTEAFF | TGTGCCAGTAGTGTGCCGGGACAGGGGAACACTGAAGCTTTCTTT | TRBD1 | NA | TRBJ1-1 | TRBV19
CASSPMDISGYTF | TGTGCCAGCTCACCAATGGACATTAGTGGCTACACCTTC | NA | few | TRBJ1-2 | TRBV18
CASRPSSGGSYNEQFF | TGTGCCAGCAGACCATCTAGCGGGGGATCCTACAATGAGCAGTTCTTC | TRBD2 | few | TRBJ2-1 | TRBV12-3/TRBV12-4
CASSQEGTAGGNQPQHF | TGCGCCAGCAGCCAAGAGGGAACGGCGGGGGGCAATCAGCCCCAGCATTTT | NA | few | TRBJ1-5 | TRBV4-1
CASSPLAGVSYEQYF | TGTGCCAGCAGCCCCTTAGCGGGGGTCTCCTACGAGCAGTACTTC | TRBD2 | many | TRBJ2-7 | TRBV7-9
CASSFGSSYNSPLHF | TGTGCCAGCAGCTTTGGGAGCTCCTATAATTCACCCCTCCACTTT | NA | many | TRBJ1-6 | TRBV7-2
CASSQVPRGLSEQYF | TGCGCCAGCAGCCAAGTCCCCCGGGGGCTGTCCGAGCAGTACTTC | NA | few | TRBJ2-7 | TRBV4-3
CASNSLYGTTDNTEAFF | TGTGCCAGCAACTCCCTTTACGGGACAACTGATAACACTGAAGCTTTCTTT | NA | NA | TRBJ1-1 | TRBV6-2/TRBV6-3
CASSLGGRAQSSYNEQFF | TGCGCCAGCAGCTTGGGTGGGCGCGCCCAAAGCTCCTACAATGAGCAGTTCTTC | NA | NA | TRBJ2-1 | TRBV5-1
CASSLIGGIGYEQYF | TGCGCCAGCAGCCTAATTGGGGGAATTGGCTACGAGCAGTACTTC | NA | NA | TRBJ2-7 | TRBV4-1
CASSYSAVDGYTF | TGTGCCAGCAGTTACTCGGCGGTGGATGGCTACACCTTC | NA | NA | TRBJ1-2 | TRBV6-2/TRBV6-3